The 9 T cell receptor beta chains reported below all come from one sample, sequenced in a study of breast tumors, draining lymph nodes, adjacent tissues. TCRdb reprocessed the multiplex PCR reads via MiXCR and lists one record per CDR3 protein. The data contain tens of thousands of distinct CDR3 sequences, about 61% of them seen just once; the ten biggest clones take up approximately 21%. Material for sequencing was tumor-adjacent breast tissue. These receptors were collected from a female donor with breast cancer. Some clones in this sample may be carry-over from other donors' samples.

This sequence joins TRBV2 and TRBJ2-7, with D tentatively TRBD1 or TRBD2 (5 bases each). Looked up from germline, CDR1 is SNHLY and CDR2 is FYNNEI. The CDR3 spans 13 residues. V lost 2 bases to trimming and J lost 5 bases, with 10 bases between them. The CDR3 nucleotides read TGTGCCAGCAGTGAAAATCGGGGACACGAGCAGTACTTC. It encodes CASSENRGHEQYF.

V is TRBV2 and J is TRBJ2-1; D might be TRBD2 (5 bases). This CDR3 spans 12 amino acids. Trimming stripped 4 bases from V and 8 bases from J, with 9 bases between. Germline loops: CDR1 SNHLY, CDR2 FYNNEI. The CDR3 DNA sequence: TGTGCCAGCAGTGGAGGGATGGATGAGCAGTTCTTC. Amino acid sequence: CASSGGMDEQFF.

The chain is built from TRBV9 and TRBJ1-6, with 10 bases lining up with TRBD1. The CDR3 is 14 residues long. The germline V gene encodes CDR1 SGDLS and CDR2 YYNGEE. J gave up 9 bases and V 0 bases, and 0 bases lay outside the gene matches. In nucleotides, the CDR3 is TGTGCCAGCAGCGTAGGGACAGGGGGTTCACCCCTCCACTTT. Its protein product is CASSVGTGGSPLHF.

This chain joins TRBV4-3 and TRBJ1-6; TRBD1 agrees at 9 bases. V gave up 6 bases and J gave up 10 bases; unmatched junction bases: 10. The CDR3 totals 15 residues. CDR1 and CDR2 from the germline V gene are LGHNA and YSLEER. The CDR3 spells CASSQPGTGYSPLHF. The CDR3 DNA is TGCGCCAGCAGTCAACCCGGGACAGGGTACTCACCCCTCCACTTT.

V usage is TRBV7-2 and J usage is TRBJ1-2, with 8 bases matching TRBD1. CDR3 length: 15 amino acids. Per the germline V gene, CDR1 is SGHTA and CDR2 is FQGNSA. V was pared by 7 bases and J by 8 bases, with 15 bases of the junction left unmatched. CDR3 bases: TGTGCCAGCAACCCCTCGATTCAGGGGGCTCGGGGCTACACCTTC. Protein: CASNPSIQGARGYTF.

V is TRBV5-1 and J is TRBJ2-7; D ambiguous. The CDR3 sequence is 13 residues long. Germline CDR1 is SGHRS and CDR2 is YFSETQ. V lost 2 bases to trimming and J lost 6 bases, with 12 bases between them. The CDR3 here is CASSFGLGSEQYV. The CDR3 nucleotides are TGCGCCAGCAGCTTTGGGTTAGGCTCCGAGCAGTACGTC.

The V gene is TRBV7-2, the J gene TRBJ1-3; D not resolved. The V and J ends lost 2 bases and 0 bases respectively, with 8 bases between them. This CDR3 has 15 residues. CDR1 is SGHTA and CDR2 is FQGNSA in the germline V gene. Here the CDR3 reads CASSLKASSGNTIYF. CDR3 coding DNA: TGTGCCAGCAGCTTAAAGGCAAGCTCTGGAAACACCATATATTTT.

Regarding this clonotype: The junction shows a germline mismatch at one end, possibly a read error. The rearrangement uses TRBV5-1 and TRBJ2-3; no definite D call. This CDR3 has 15 amino acids. Germline CDR1 and CDR2: SGHRS and YFSETQ. CDR3: CAGSLSPTSTDTQYF. The CDR3 nucleotides read TGCGCCGGCAGCCTCTCCCCTACTAGCACAGATACGCAGTATTTT.

This clonotype was observed many times. The V call is TRBV2, the J call TRBJ2-5, with TRBD2 as a possible D gene (6 bases). Germline V CDR1 and CDR2: SNHLY, FYNNEI. The V and J ends lost 10 bases and 4 bases respectively, with 16 bases between them. This CDR3 spans 13 amino acids. CDR3 in amino acids: CATSPGEAETQYF. The CDR3 region has the DNA TGTGCCACTTCCCCGGGAGAAGCAGAGACCCAGTACTTC.